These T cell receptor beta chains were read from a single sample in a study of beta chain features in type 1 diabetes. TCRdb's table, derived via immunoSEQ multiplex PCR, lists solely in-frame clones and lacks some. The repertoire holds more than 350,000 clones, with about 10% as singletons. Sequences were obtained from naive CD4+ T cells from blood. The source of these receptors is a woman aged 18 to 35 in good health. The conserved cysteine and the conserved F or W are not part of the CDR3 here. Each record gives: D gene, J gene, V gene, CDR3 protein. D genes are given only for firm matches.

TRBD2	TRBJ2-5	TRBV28	ASSLILAGKRTQY
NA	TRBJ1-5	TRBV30	AWSGAGNQPQH
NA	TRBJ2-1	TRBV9	ASSASPSSYNEQF
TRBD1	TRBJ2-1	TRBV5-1	ASSLGQGAGNEQF
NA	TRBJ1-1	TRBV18	ASSPVGTRTEAF
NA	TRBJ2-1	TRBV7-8	ASSRRFSNEQF
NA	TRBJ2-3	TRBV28	ASTLRGRTDTQY
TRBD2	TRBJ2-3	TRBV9	ASSLEAGAPDTQY
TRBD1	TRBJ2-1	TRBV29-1	SALRTGGEQF
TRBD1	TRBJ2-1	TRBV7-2	ASSLRGPGEQF
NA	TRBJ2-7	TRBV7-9	ASSLSFEQY
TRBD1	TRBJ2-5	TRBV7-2	ASTPGTGRETQY
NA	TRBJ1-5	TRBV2	ASSPGTYQPQH
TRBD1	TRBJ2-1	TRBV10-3	AIGTGDLNEQF
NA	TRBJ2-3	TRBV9	ASSVGPRRSTDTQY
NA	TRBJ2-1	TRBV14	ASRDGGLTYNEQF
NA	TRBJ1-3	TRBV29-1	SVDESSGNTIY
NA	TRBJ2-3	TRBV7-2	ASSLEVRDTQY
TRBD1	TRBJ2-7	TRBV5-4	ASSTRTGGSYEQY
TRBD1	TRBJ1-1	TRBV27	ASSLKQGITEAF
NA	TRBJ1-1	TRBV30	AWSRLKTFGNTEAF
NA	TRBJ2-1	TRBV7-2	ASSLVRPQWDEQF
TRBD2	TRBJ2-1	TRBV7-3	ASSPSGLAGNEQF
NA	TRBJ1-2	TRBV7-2	ASSLIGTPNYGYT
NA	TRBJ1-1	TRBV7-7	ASSLTLSTEAF
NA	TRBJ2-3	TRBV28	ASSLASRDTQY
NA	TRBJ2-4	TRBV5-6	ASSLGWARRIQY
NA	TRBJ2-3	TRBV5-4	ASTSGGTDTQY
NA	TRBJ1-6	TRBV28	ASSTRTADSPLH
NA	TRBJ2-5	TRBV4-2	ASSQVEGALLETQY
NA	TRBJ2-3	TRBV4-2	ASSQDTGAVGADTQY
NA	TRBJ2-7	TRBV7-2	ASSPRSYEQY
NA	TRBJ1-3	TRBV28	ATISRNYSGNTIY
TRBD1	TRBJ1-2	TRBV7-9	ASSYSGQANYGYT
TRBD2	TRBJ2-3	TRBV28	ASSPLWRGDTDTQY
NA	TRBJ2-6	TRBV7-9	ASRQGSGANVLT
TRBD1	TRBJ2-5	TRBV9	ASSVGGTGPQETQY
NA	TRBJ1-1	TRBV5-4	ASTYRVGSTEAF
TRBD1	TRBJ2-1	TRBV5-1	ASSFLQGDEF
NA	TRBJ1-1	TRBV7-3	ASSGGGMSIAF
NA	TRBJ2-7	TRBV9	ASSPHLTSPNDEQY
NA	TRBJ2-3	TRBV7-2	ASSFTDTQY
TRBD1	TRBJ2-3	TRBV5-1	ASSGQGTDTQY
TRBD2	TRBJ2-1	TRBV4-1	ASSQPWERESEQF
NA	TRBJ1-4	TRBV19	ASSIEGFGEKLF
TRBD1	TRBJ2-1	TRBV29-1	SAQVGTGEVEQF
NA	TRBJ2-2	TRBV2	ASSVQVGGELF
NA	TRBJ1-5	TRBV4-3	ASSQGREQPQH